A single sample is the source of the 2 T cell receptor beta chains below, sequenced in a study of blood T cell repertoires in COVID-19. TCRdb's copy holds only in-frame clones and misses some; the assay was immunoSEQ multiplex PCR. Among approximately 290,000 clones listed, around 90% were seen once. The sample was peripheral blood. Every receptor here comes from a man younger than 35 with active or convalescent COVID-19.

The rearrangement links TRBV18 to TRBJ1-2; D might be TRBD1 (5 bases). The V gene lost 0 bases and the J gene lost 11 bases, with 16 bases spanning the gap. There are 14 residues in the CDR3. Germline loops: CDR1 KGHSH, CDR2 LQKENI. The DNA of the CDR3 is TGTGCCAGCTCACCACCGAGCAGGGAGGTGTGGTACACCTTC. It specifies CASSPPSREVWYTF. Full variable domain (missing parts from reference TRBV18 and TRBJ1-2): NAGVMQNPRHLVRRRGQEARLRCSPMKGHSHVYWYRQLPEEGLKFMVYLQKENIIDESGMPKERFSAEFPKEGPSILRIQQVVRGDSAAYFCASSPPSREVWYTFGSGTRLTVV.

The chain recombines TRBV9 with TRBJ2-1; TRBD2 is a possible D gene (5 bases). Per germline, CDR1 SGDLS and CDR2 YYNGEE. V lost 0 bases and J lost 9, with 13 bases in between. CDR3 length: 14 residues. The CDR3 nucleotides are TGTGCCAGCAGCGTAGCCCCTACCCGGGGTGAGCAGTTCTTC. Translation: CASSVAPTRGEQFF. The full variable domain, completed using reference TRBV9 and TRBJ2-1, is DSGVTQTPKHLITATGQRVTLRCSPRSGDLSVYWYQQSLDQGLQFLIQYYNGEERAKGNILERFSAQQFPDLHSELNLSSLELGDSALYFCASSVAPTRGEQFFGPGTRLTVL.